This T cell receptor beta chain was retrieved from a study of T cells and Merkel cell carcinoma outcomes. Study-level findings and limits: Reportedly, T-cell repertoire with density predicts Merkel cell carcinoma outcomes.

As for this clone: Its antigen is not identified.

The germline CDR1 and CDR2 sequences are MDHEN and SYDVKM. The CDR3 totals 15 residues. The trim removed 5 bases at V and 5 bases at J, leaving 8 bases unmatched. TCRdb's table, derived via immunoSEQ multiplex PCR, lists solely in-frame clones and lacks some. The table has about 6,000 clones, approximately 80% seen once. Sequenced: tumor tissue from Merkel cell carcinoma. The receptor was isolated from a human donor with Merkel cell carcinoma. This chain connects TRBV28 to TRBJ1-4; 7 bases are a match to TRBD1. The CDR3 bases are TGTGCCAGCAGTACACCCGGGACAGACAATGAAAAACTGTTTTTT. This codes for CASSTPGTDNEKLFF.